The T cell receptor (beta chain) described here comes from a study of blood T cell repertoires in COVID-19. Looking at the study overall: T cells, B-cell-depleted T cells, or PBMCs provided the cDNA or gDNA that served as material.

Repertoires were generated with immunoSEQ multiplex PCR, while TCRdb's copy carries only in-frame clones and drops some. The sample carries roughly 340,000 clones, around 87% recorded once. Clinical histories supplied by participants themselves formed the basis of cohort assignment. Donors in Cohort 3 counted as recovered after two negative PCRs, clearance, or symptom resolution. V lost 1 base and J lost 2; bases outside the gene matches: 1. From germline, CDR1 is LGHDT and CDR2 YNNKEL (reference sequence). CDR3 length: 15 residues. Sequenced sample: PBMCs or T cells enriched from blood (not recorded which). This sequence joins TRBV3-1 (or the pseudogene TRBV3-2) and TRBJ2-4; 8 bases agree with TRBD2. The TCR was taken from a man aged 18 to 29 who had recovered from COVID-19. The DNA of the CDR3 is TGTGCCAGCAGCCAAGCGGGAGGGCCCAAAAACATTCAGTACTTC. It is translated as CASSQAGGPKNIQYF.